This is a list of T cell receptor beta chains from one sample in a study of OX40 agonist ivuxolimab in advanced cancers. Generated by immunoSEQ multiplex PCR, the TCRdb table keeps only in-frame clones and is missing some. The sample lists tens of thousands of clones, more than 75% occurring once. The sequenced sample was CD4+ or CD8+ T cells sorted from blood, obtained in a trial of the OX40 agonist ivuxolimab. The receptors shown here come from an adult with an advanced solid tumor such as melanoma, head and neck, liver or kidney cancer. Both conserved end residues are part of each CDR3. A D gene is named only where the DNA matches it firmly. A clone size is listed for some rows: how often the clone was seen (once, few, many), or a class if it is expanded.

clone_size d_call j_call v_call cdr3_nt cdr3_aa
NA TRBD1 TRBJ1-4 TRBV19 TGTGCCAGTACTCGCGGGACAGCCAGTAATGAAAAACTGTTTTTT CASTRGTASNEKLFF
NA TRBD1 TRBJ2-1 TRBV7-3 TGTGCCAGCAGCTTGGACAGGGGACTCAATGAGCAGTTCTTC CASSLDRGLNEQFF
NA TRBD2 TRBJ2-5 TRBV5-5 TGTGCCAGCAGCTCGCGGGACTACCGTCAAGAGACCCAGTACTTC CASSSRDYRQETQYF
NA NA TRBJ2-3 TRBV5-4 TGTGCCAGCAGCCCTGGTGGGGGGTATGAATCGCAGTATTTT CASSPGGGYESQYF
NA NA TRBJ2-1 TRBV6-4 TGTGCCAGCAGTGACTCGTTCAGGGCGAATGAGCAGTTCTTC CASSDSFRANEQFF
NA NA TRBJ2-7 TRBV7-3 TGTGCCAGCAGTCCCGGCCCGGGCTACGAGCAGTACTTC CASSPGPGYEQYF
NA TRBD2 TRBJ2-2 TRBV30 TGTGCCTGGAGTGCCTTAGCGGGAGTTACCGGGGAGCTGTTTTTT CAWSALAGVTGELFF
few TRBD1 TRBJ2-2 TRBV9 TGTGCCAGCAGCGTACGGACAGGGAACACCGGGGAGCTGTTTTTT CASSVRTGNTGELFF
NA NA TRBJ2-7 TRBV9 TGTGCCAGCAGCGTAGGTATCGGTCCTACCTACGAGCAGTACTTC CASSVGIGPTYEQYF
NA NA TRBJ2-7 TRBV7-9 TGTGCCAGCAGCTTAGATCGCCGGAGCTTAGGGCAGTACTTC CASSLDRRSLGQYF
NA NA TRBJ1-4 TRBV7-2 TGTGCCAGCAGCTTCATTACCGGGACACCAACTAATGAAAAACTGTTTTTT CASSFITGTPTNEKLFF
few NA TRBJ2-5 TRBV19 TGTGCCAGTAGGCAGGGGTGGGGGTCCCAAGAGACCCAGTACTTC CASRQGWGSQETQYF
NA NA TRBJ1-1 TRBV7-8 TGTGCCAGCAGCTTAGTAGGAGGGTACCTGAACACTGAAGCTTTCTTT CASSLVGGYLNTEAFF
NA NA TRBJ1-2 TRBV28 TGTGCCAGCAGGAGCGGTTATGGCTACACCTTC CASRSGYGYTF
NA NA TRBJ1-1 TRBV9 TGTGCCAGCAGCCTAGCGGAGGTGCGGACTGAAGCTTTCTTT CASSLAEVRTEAFF
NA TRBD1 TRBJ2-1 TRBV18 TGTGCCAGCTCACTAACAGGGGGCGCAATTGATGAGCAGTTCTTC CASSLTGGAIDEQFF
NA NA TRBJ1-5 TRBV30 TGTGCCTGGAGTGGAATAAATATCAATCAGCCCCAGCATTTT CAWSGININQPQHF
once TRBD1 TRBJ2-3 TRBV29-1 TGCAGCGTCGACAGTGTGGGGACAGGGAGGGTCCACACAGATACGCAGTATTTT CSVDSVGTGRVHTDTQYF
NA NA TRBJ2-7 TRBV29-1 TGCAGCGTTGAAGATGTGACCTACGAGCAGTACTTC CSVEDVTYEQYF
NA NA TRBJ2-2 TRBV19 TGTGCCAGTAGTATCGTCAACACCGGGGAGCTGTTTTTT CASSIVNTGELFF
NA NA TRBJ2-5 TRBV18 TGTGCCAGCTCACCACCGACCCTCGGAGGGGAGACCCAGTACTTC CASSPPTLGGETQYF
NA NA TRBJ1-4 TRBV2 TGTGCCAGCAGTGTAAGGCAGACTAATGAAAAACTGTTTTTT CASSVRQTNEKLFF
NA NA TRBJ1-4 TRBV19 TGTGCCAGTAGAAAGGATATAGGTGAAAAACTGTTTTTT CASRKDIGEKLFF
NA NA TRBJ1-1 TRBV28 TGTGCCTACGGGGGAGGGACAATGAACACTGAAGCTTTCTTT CAYGGGTMNTEAFF
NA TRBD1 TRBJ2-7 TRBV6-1 TGTGCCAGCAGTCTTCGACAGGGGTCTAACGAGCAGTACTTC CASSLRQGSNEQYF
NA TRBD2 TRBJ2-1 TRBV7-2 TGTGCCAGCAGCTTTGGGGGAGGGCTTGTGGAGCAGTTCTTC CASSFGGGLVEQFF
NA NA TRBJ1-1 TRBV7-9 TGTGCCAGCAGCCTTATGACGGGGAACACTGAAGCTTTCTTT CASSLMTGNTEAFF
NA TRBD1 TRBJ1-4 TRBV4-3 TGCGCCAGCAGCCAAGTATTTGGGACAGGGTCAACTAATGAAAAACTGTTTTTT CASSQVFGTGSTNEKLFF
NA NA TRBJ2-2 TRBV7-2 TGTGCCAGCAGCTTAGATTGGAGGCCGTCCACCGGGGAGCTGTTTTTT CASSLDWRPSTGELFF
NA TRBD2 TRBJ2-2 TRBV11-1 TGTGCCAGCAGAGGGACTAGCGGGAGCTACTCCGGGGAGCTGTTTTTT CASRGTSGSYSGELFF
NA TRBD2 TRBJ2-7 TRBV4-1 TGCGCCAGCAGCCAACGGCTAGCGGAGATGTACGAGCAGTACTTC CASSQRLAEMYEQYF
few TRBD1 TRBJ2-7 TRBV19 TGTGCCAGTAGCCCCGACAGGGACCGGCACGAGCAGTACTTC CASSPDRDRHEQYF
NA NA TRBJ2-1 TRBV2 TGTGCCAGCAGTGAAGGGCAGGGGGGTTACAATGAGCAGTTCTTC CASSEGQGGYNEQFF
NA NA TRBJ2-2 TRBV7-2 TGTGCCAGCAGCTTTACGAACACCGGGGAGCTGTTTTTT CASSFTNTGELFF
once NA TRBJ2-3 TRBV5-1 TGCGCCAGCACTCTGGGGCAGTCCAACACAGATACGCAGTATTTT CASTLGQSNTDTQYF
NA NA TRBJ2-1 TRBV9 TGTGCCAGCAGCGTAGGACAGTACATTAGTGAGCAGTTCTTC CASSVGQYISEQFF
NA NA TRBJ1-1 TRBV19 TGTGCCAGTAGTGGAGCTGATAACCTGGGGGAAGCTTTCTTT CASSGADNLGEAFF
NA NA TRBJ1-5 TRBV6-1 TGTGCCAGCAGTGAAGTAGGCGGGTCGAGCGGGCAGCCCCAGCATTTT CASSEVGGSSGQPQHF
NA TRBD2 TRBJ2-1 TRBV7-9 TGTGCCAGCAGAGTTAGCGGGAGGAGGGGGAATGAGCAGTTCTTC CASRVSGRRGNEQFF
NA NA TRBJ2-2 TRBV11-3 TGTGCCAGCAGCCCGCTCTACACCGGGGAGCTGTTTTTT CASSPLYTGELFF
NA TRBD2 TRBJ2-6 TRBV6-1 TGTGCCAGCAGCGAAGCGGGAGTGACAGGGGCCAACGTCCTGACTTTC CASSEAGVTGANVLTF
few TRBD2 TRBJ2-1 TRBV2 TGTGCCAGCAGTGAGTCAACGGGAGGTCACAATGAGCAGTTCTTC CASSESTGGHNEQFF
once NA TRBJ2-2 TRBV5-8 TGTGCCAGCAGCCACCGGGAGCGCTGGACCGGGGAGCTGTTTTTT CASSHRERWTGELFF
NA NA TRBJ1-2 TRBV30 TGTGCCTGGAGCCCCTCCAGTAACTATGGCTACACCTTC CAWSPSSNYGYTF
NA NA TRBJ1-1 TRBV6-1 TGTGCCAGCGGATCAGGTGGGGGGCGGTTCACTGAAGCTTTCTTT CASGSGGGRFTEAFF
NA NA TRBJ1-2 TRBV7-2 TGTGCCAGCAGCTTAGTCGGGAGCCGATGGGGCTACACCTTC CASSLVGSRWGYTF